Shown below are 18 T cell receptor beta chains from a single sample sequenced in a study of post-analysis software for immune sequencing data. Whole-study results and caveats: Compared with controls, patients had more of about 5 TRBV segments, including TRBV5-6, TRBV5-1 and TRBV20-1.

Tagging with unique molecular identifiers was a feature of the TCR beta cDNA libraries. In TCRdb, the PCR reads were re-called with MiXCR into one record per CDR3 protein. The sample consists of roughly 870,000 distinct CDR3 sequences, 53% of them appearing once. The antigens for these receptors are not known. Material: blood. Every receptor here comes from a girl aged 5-17 years with multiple sclerosis.

This chain links TRBV20-1 with TRBJ2-3; TRBD2 agrees at 7 bases. After removal of 4 bases from V and 2 bases from J, the junction contained 12 bases not matched to a gene. The CDR3 spans 16 residues. CDR1 and CDR2 (germline): DFQATT, SNEGSKA (reference sequence). In nucleotides, the CDR3 is TGCAGTGCTACCTACGATCTAGCGGCTTACACAGATACGCAGTATTTT. This codes for CSATYDLAAYTDTQYF.

The rearrangement joins TRBV10-3 to TRBJ2-1; 9 bases line up with TRBD1. Germline-derived CDR1 and CDR2 are ENHRY and SYGVKD. The CDR3 consists of 14 residues. The J segment lost 7 bases and the V segment lost 7 bases, leaving 8 bases of the junction unmatched. The CDR3 DNA sequence: TGTGCCATCACCACCGGGACAGGGCTGAATGAGCAGTTCTTC. Encoded protein: CAITTGTGLNEQFF.

The CDR3 bases are TGCGCCAGCAGCAGGGAGCAGGGAAGAACGAACTATGGCTACACCTTC. This codes for CASSREQGRTNYGYTF. The V call is TRBV5-1, the J call TRBJ1-2, with D possibly being TRBD1 (5 bases). The V and J ends lost 4 bases and 2 bases respectively, with 18 bases between them. CDR1 is SGHRS, CDR2 YFSETQ, per germline. The CDR3 contains 16 residues. Full variable domain (remainder filled in from reference TRBV5-1 and TRBJ1-2): KAGVTQTPRYLIKTRGQQVTLSCSPISGHRSVSWYQQTPGQGLQFLFEYFSETQRNKGNFPGRFSGRQFSNSRSEMNVSTLELGDSALYLCASSREQGRTNYGYTFGSGTRLTVV.

V gene TRBV2 combines with J gene TRBJ2-1; D ambiguous. The J call is in doubt because the DNA end fits TRBJ2-7 better. The CDR3 contains 14 residues. Germline CDR1 and CDR2: SNHLY and FYNNEI. CDR3 loop: CASSEALTYNEQYF. CDR3 coding DNA: TGTGCCAGCAGTGAAGCGCTTACATACAATGAGCAGTACTTC.

This clonotype appeared a few times. The chain carries TRBV12-3 or TRBV12-4 and TRBJ2-1; TRBD2 might be the D (7 bases). Trimming removed 7 bases at V and 8 bases at J, with 18 bases between. This CDR3 spans 14 amino acids. Here the CDR3 DNA reads TGTGCCAGCACTTGGGGGGGCCTCGGCGATGAGCAGTTCTTC. This codes for CASTWGGLGDEQFF.

The chain employs TRBV7-9 and TRBJ2-5; no reliable D call. Trimming cost V 5 bases and J 0 bases, with 10 bases left between them. Germline loops: CDR1 SEHNR, CDR2 FQNEAQ (reference sequence). CDR3 length: 14 amino acids. CDR3 loop: CASSVRAYQETQYF. CDR3 DNA: TGTGCCAGCAGCGTCCGGGCCTACCAAGAGACCCAGTACTTC. The full variable domain, its missing parts supplied by reference TRBV7-9 and TRBJ2-5, is DTGVSQNPRHKITKRGQNVTFRCDPISEHNRLYWYRQTLGQGPEFLTYFQNEAQLEKSRLLSDRFSAERPKGSFSTLEIQRTEQGDSAMYLCASSVRAYQETQYFGPGTRLLVL.

The gene calls are TRBV11-3 and TRBJ2-7; D might be TRBD1 or TRBD2, each matching 5 bases. Looked up from germline, CDR1 is SGHNT and CDR2 is YENEEA. This CDR3 spans 15 amino acids. V lost 6 bases and J lost 3, with 18 bases in between. CDR3 DNA sequence: TGTGCCAGCAGGATCCGATTGGGGGTCAACTACGAGCAGTACTTC. Residues: CASRIRLGVNYEQYF.

The genes are TRBV4-1 and TRBJ1-3; 9 bases align to TRBD1. Unmatched junction bases numbered 6, after V lost 0 bases and J lost 3 bases. Germline V gene data show CDR1 as MGHRA and CDR2 as YSYEKL. This CDR3 comprises 17 residues. CDR3: CASSQEAGQGFGNTIYF. Written as DNA, the CDR3 is TGCGCCAGCAGCCAAGAAGCGGGACAGGGCTTTGGAAACACCATATATTTT.

This chain uses TRBV29-1 with TRBJ2-1; 9 bases align to TRBD2. This CDR3 has 13 residues. V gave up 3 bases and J gave up 4 bases; unmatched junction bases: 1. Germline values: CDR1 SQVTM, CDR2 ANQGSEA. The CDR3 DNA sequence: TGCAGCGTTGACCTAGCGGGGTACAATGAGCAGTTCTTC. Its translation: CSVDLAGYNEQFF.

The chain combines TRBV20-1 with TRBJ2-7; 11 nucleotides align to TRBD2. With V trimmed by 5 bases and J by 3 bases, 9 bases remained unmatched. The V gene's germline CDR1 is DFQATT and CDR2 SNEGSKA (reference sequence). The CDR3 is 15 residues long. The CDR3 DNA reads as TGCAGTGCTCCAACCACTAGCGGGGGACTCTACGAGCAGTACTTC. As protein: CSAPTTSGGLYEQYF.

As to this clonotype: The junction departs from germline at one end; a sequencing error may be responsible. The chain uses TRBV29-1 and TRBJ2-5; TRBD2 might be the D (6 bases). The DNA end is a closer match to TRBJ2-7, so the J assignment may be wrong. The CDR3 extends over 17 amino acids. From germline, CDR1 is SQVTM and CDR2 ANQGSEA. This CDR3 reads CGVEGIDSYGGFYEQYF. The CDR3 DNA reads as TGCGGCGTTGAAGGTATTGACAGCTATGGGGGGTTCTACGAGCAGTACTTC.

The table lists this clonotype with a count of one. The genes are TRBV7-9 and TRBJ2-1; D might be TRBD1 (5 bases). The germline V gene encodes CDR1 SEHNR and CDR2 FQNEAQ (reference sequence). The germline V and J ends were trimmed by 7 bases and 10 bases, with 14 bases remaining between them. The CDR3 is 12 residues long. The CDR3 sequence: CASTAQGREQFF. In DNA, the CDR3 is TGTGCCAGCACCGCCCAGGGTCGCGAGCAGTTCTTC.

The chain carries TRBV20-1 and TRBJ2-7, with 10 nucleotides matching TRBD2. CDR1 is DFQATT and CDR2 is SNEGSKA in the germline V gene (reference sequence). Trimming removed 0 bases from V and 1 base from J; junction bases left unmatched: 12. The CDR3 loop spans 18 amino acids. The CDR3 region has the DNA TGCAGTGCTAGAGATCGGTATAGCGGGAGGATGGGGTCCTACGAGCAGTACTTC. Its protein product is CSARDRYSGRMGSYEQYF.

This clonotype appeared a few times. The chain has TRBV12-3 or TRBV12-4 and TRBJ2-7; 8 nucleotides agree with TRBD1. Germline trimming cut 5 bases from V and 2 bases from J; bases unmatched to any gene: 11. This CDR3 region has 16 residues. CDR3 region: CASSPRRGTGPYEQYF. CDR3 DNA sequence: TGTGCCAGCAGTCCGCGCAGAGGGACAGGCCCCTACGAGCAGTACTTC.

This chain connects TRBV6-5 to TRBJ2-3, with TRBD2 identical over 12 bases. Germline V gene sequence: CDR1 MNHEY, CDR2 SVGAGI. Trimming removed 0 bases from V and 2 bases from J; junction bases left unmatched: 3. The CDR3 totals 17 residues. CDR3 residues: CASSYSASGGATDTQYF. CDR3 nucleotide sequence: TGTGCCAGCAGTTACTCAGCTAGCGGGGGGGCCACAGATACGCAGTATTTT.

The V gene is TRBV13, the J gene TRBJ2-4; 12 nucleotides match TRBD1. The DNA end favors TRBJ2-7, so the J call may be wrong. The germline V gene has CDR1 PRHDT and CDR2 FYEKMQ (reference sequence). CDR3 length: 16 amino acids. The CDR3: CASSSNRGQGAYEQYF. In DNA, the CDR3 is TGTGCCAGCAGCTCAAACCGGGGACAGGGGGCTTACGAGCAGTACTTC.

As DNA, the CDR3 is TGCGCCAGCAGCCAAGCGGACGGGGTTGTCTACGAGCAGTACTTC. It translates to CASSQADGVVYEQYF. V usage is TRBV4-1 and J usage is TRBJ2-7, with D tentatively TRBD2 (5 bases). The germline V gene encodes CDR1 MGHRA and CDR2 YSYEKL. This CDR3 contains 15 residues. The V gene lost 1 base and the J gene lost 3 bases, with 13 bases spanning the gap.

This clonotype was counted a few times. The rearrangement joins TRBV20-1 to TRBJ2-3; TRBD1 matches 8 bases. The CDR3 has 14 residues. Trimming cost V 3 bases and J 4 bases; bases outside gene matches: 6. The V gene's germline CDR1 is DFQATT and CDR2 SNEGSKA (reference sequence). The CDR3 DNA is TGCAGTGCTAGTAGGACAGGGTGGCCAGATACGCAGTATTTT. It codes for CSASRTGWPDTQYF.